Here is one T cell receptor (beta chain) with its context. Its antigen remains unidentified. This sample was taken from a study of cytomegalovirus exposure and HLA in healthy donors. Study-level findings and limits: More clonal expansion characterized HLA-associated TCR beta chains than equally common others in a later analysis. Previously analyzed data showed that most TCR beta V segments were productive at a frequency of about 87% or about 30%. An ancestry cluster, one associated with Asian ancestry, reportedly showed fewer N-insertions than the approximately 670-donor mean in a later analysis.

PCR was performed using 60 Vbeta and 13 Jbeta primers. The data were produced by immunoSEQ multiplex PCR, yet TCRdb's version contains in-frame clones alone and is incomplete. The sample lists 150,000 to 200,000 clones, approximately 70% occurring once. The germline CDR1 and CDR2 sequences are MGHRA and YSYEKL. The V end was cut by 0 bases, the J end by 8 bases, with 13 bases between. The CDR3 is 14 residues long. The sample comprised PBMCs. The chain uses TRBV4-1 and TRBJ1-2; maybe TRBD1 (5 bases). This TCR was recovered from a man aged 18-30 years in good health and CMV-seropositive. The CDR3 loop is CASSQDLGPFGYTF. The CDR3 bases are TGCGCCAGCAGCCAAGATTTGGGGCCCTTCGGCTACACCTTC.